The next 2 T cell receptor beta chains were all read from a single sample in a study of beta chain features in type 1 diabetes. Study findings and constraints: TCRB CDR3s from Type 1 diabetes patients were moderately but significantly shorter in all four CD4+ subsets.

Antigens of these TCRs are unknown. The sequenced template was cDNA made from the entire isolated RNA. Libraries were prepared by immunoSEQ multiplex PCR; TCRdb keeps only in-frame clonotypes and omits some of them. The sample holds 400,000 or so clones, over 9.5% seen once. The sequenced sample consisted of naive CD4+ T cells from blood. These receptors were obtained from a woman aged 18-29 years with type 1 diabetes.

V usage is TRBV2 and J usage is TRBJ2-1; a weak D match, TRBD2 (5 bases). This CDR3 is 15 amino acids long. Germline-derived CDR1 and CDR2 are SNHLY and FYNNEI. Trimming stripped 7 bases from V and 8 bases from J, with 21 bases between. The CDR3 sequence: CASKSASSVPDEQFF. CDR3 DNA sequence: TGTGCCAGCAAATCCGCTAGCTCCGTGCCGGATGAGCAGTTCTTC.

The CDR3, as DNA: TGTGCCAGCAGCTTGGTGCGGTCCTCTGAAGCTTTCTTT. Protein: CASSLVRSSEAFF. The rearrangement links TRBV7-6 to TRBJ1-1; D is ambiguous. The germline V and J ends were trimmed by 3 bases and 6 bases, with 11 bases remaining between them. Germline lookup yields CDR1 SGHVS and CDR2 FNYEAQ. The CDR3 is 13 amino acids.